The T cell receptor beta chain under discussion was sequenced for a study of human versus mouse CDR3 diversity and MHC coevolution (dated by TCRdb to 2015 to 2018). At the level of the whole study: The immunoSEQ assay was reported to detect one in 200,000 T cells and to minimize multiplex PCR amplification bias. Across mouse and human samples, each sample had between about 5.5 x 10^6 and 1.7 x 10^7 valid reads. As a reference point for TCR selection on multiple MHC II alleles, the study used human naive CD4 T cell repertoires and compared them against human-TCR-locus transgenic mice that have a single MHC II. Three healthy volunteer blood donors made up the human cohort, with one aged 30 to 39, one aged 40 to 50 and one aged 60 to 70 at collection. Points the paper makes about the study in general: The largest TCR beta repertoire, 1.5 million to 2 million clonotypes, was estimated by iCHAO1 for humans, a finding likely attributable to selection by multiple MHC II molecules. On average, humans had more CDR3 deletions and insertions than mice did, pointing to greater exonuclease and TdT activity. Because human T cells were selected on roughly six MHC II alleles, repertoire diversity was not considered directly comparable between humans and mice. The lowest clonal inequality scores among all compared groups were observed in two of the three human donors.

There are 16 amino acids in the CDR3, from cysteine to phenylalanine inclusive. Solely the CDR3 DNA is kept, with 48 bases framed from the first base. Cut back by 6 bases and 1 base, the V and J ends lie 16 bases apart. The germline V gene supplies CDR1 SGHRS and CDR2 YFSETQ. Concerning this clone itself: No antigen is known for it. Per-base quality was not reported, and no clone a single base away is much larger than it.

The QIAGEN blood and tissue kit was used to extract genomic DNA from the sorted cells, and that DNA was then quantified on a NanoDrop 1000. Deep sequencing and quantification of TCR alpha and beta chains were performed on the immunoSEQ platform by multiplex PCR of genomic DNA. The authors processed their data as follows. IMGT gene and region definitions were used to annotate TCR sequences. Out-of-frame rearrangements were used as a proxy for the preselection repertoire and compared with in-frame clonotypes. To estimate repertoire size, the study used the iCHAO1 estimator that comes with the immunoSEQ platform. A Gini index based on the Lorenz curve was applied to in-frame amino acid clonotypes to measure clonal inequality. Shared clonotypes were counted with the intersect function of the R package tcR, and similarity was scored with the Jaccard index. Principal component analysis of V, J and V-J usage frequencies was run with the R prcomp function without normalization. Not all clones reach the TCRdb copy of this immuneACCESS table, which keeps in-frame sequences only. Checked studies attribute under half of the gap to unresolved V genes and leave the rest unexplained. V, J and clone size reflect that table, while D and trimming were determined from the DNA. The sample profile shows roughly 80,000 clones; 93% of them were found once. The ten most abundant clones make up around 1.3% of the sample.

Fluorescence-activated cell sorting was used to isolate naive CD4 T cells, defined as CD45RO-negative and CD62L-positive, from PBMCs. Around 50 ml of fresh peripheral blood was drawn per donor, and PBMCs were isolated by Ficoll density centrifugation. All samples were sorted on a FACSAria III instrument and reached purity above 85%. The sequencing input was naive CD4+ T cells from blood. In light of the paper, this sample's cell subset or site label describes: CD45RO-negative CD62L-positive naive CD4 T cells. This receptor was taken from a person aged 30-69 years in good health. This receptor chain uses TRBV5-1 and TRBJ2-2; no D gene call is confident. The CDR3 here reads CASTLSGGLNTGELFF. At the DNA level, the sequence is TGCGCCAGCACCCTGTCGGGTGGCTTGAACACCGGGGAGCTGTTTTTT.